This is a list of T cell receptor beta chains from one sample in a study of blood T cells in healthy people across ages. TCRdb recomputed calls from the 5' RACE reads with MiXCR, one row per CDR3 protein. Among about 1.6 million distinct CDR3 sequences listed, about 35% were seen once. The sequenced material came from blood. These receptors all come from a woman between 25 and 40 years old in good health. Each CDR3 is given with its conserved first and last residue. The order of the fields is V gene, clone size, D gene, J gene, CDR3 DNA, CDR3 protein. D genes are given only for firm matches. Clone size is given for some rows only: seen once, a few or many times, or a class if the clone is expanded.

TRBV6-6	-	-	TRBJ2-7	TGTGCCAGCAGTTACACCGCTCCCTCTTCCTCTCTCCCCTACGAGCAGTACTTC	CASSYTAPSSSLPYEQYF
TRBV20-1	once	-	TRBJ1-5	TGCAGTGTTACCGGGGCCGTAATGGCCGGTCAGCCCCAGCATTTT	CSVTGAVMAGQPQHF
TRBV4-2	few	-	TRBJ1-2	TGTGCCAGCAGCCAAGTTTTCGATAGCCCTGATGGCTACACCTTC	CASSQVFDSPDGYTF
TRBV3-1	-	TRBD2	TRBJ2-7	TGTGCCAGCAGCCAAACCCTTACCGGGACTAGCGGGAGGCCTCTCTACGAGCAGTACTTC	CASSQTLTGTSGRPLYEQYF
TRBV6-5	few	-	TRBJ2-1	TGTGCCAGCAGTTACGGGGGGTCCCCCTACAATGAGCAGTTCTTC	CASSYGGSPYNEQFF
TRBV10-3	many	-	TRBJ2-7	TGTGCCATCAGTGGACGACAGGGGACTACCTACGAGCAGTACTTC	CAISGRQGTTYEQYF
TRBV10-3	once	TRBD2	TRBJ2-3	TGTGCCATCAGTGAGTCGACTAGCGGGAATTCAGATACGCGGTATTTT	CAISESTSGNSDTRYF
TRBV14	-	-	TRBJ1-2	TGTGCCAGCAGCCAAGGCAGTACCTGTGGCTACACCTTC	CASSQGSTCGYTF
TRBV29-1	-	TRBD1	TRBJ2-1	TGCAGCGTTGAAGGGGACAGGGCTGACTCCTACAATGAGCAGTTCTTC	CSVEGDRADSYNEQFF
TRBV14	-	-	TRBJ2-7	TGTGCCAGCAGCCAATATGACGGTGATACCTACGAGCAGTACTTC	CASSQYDGDTYEQYF
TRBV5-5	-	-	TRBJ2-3	TGTGCCAGCAGCGTGAGATGGGGTCGCACAGATACGCAGTATTTT	CASSVRWGRTDTQYF
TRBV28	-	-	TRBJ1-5	TGTGCCAGCAGTCTACAGGGCCGGGCCAATCAGCCCCAGCATTTT	CASSLQGRANQPQHF
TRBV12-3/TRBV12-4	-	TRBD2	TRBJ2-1	TGTGCCAGCAGTCCACGGGAGGCGAGGTACAATGAGCAGTTCTTC	CASSPREARYNEQFF
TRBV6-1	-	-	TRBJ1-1	TGTGCCAGCAACGGGGGATACAATGAAGCTTTCTTT	CASNGGYNEAFF